The present T cell receptor (beta chain) was sequenced within a study of CD8 T cells in ankylosing spondylitis. Broader study findings: Researchers reportedly found disease-linked clones significantly enriched in matched ankylosing spondylitis synovial fluid.

This CDR3 comprises 14 residues. Unmatched junction bases numbered 5, after V lost 1 base and J lost 5 bases. Germline assignment: CDR1 KGHSH and CDR2 LQKENI. Comment on this clonotype: The antigen remains undetermined.

TCRdb used MiXCR to reprocess the 5' RACE reads, holding one entry per CDR3 protein. The sample carries over 110,000 distinct CDR3 sequences, approximately 8.4% recorded once. The sample consisted of synovial fluid, either unsorted or a sorted T cell fraction (not recorded which). This sequence originates from a male donor with ankylosing spondylitis. The chain combines TRBV18 with TRBJ2-7; the match to TRBD1 covers 7 bases. CDR3 sequence: CASSPRQGPDEQYF. In DNA form, the CDR3 reads TGTGCCAGCTCACCACGACAGGGTCCCGACGAGCAGTACTTC.